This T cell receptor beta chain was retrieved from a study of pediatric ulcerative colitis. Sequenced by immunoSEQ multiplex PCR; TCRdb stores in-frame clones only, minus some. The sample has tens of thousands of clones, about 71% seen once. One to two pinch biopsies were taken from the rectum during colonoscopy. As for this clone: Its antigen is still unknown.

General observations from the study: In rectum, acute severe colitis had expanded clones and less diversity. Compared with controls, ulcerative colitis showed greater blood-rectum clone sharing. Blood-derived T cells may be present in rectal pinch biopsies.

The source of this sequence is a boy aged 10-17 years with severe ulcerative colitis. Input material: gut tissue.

Written as DNA, the CDR3 is TGTGCCATCAAAGGGTACTCTGGAAACACCATATATTTT. This gives the protein CAIKGYSGNTIYF. The chain carries TRBV10-3 and TRBJ1-3; D unresolved. CDR3 length: 13 residues. The germline V gene encodes CDR1 ENHRY and CDR2 SYGVKD. V shed 7 bases and J shed 0 bases, with 7 bases lying between them.